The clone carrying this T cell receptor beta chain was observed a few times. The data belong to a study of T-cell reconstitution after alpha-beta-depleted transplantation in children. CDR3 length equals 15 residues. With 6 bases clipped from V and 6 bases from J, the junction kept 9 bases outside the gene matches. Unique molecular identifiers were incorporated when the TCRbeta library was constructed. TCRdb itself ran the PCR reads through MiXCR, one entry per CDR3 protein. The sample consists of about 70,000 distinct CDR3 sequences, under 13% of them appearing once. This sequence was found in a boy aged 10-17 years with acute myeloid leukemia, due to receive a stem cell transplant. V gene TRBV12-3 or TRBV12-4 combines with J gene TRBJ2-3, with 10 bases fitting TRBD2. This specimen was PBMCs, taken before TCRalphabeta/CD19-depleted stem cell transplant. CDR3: CASSLAGVSPDTQYF. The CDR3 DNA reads TGTGCCAGCAGCCTAGCGGGAGTCTCCCCTGATACGCAGTATTTT.